The sequence of this T cell receptor beta chain was determined in a study of blood T cell repertoires in COVID-19. Produced via immunoSEQ multiplex PCR; TCRdb's table is partial and in-frame only. This sample has some 270,000 clones, with about four fifths found just once. This CDR3 region has 15 residues. CDR1 is SGDLS, CDR2 YYNGEE, per germline. The J segment lost 7 bases and the V segment lost 4 bases, leaving 9 bases of the junction unmatched. The sequenced sample consisted of peripheral blood. The origin of this receptor is a woman aged 40 to 50 who had recovered from COVID-19. The V and J genes are TRBV9 and TRBJ2-3, with 10 bases identical to TRBD2. The CDR3 protein is CASSPALAGDNTQYF. Here the CDR3 DNA reads TGTGCCAGCAGCCCCGCGCTAGCGGGGGACAATACGCAGTATTTT.